Listed below are T cell receptor beta chains from one sample, sequenced in a study of blood T cell repertoires in COVID-19. Sequencing was performed with immunoSEQ multiplex PCR; in TCRdb, only in-frame clones are kept and a portion is missing. The table has hundreds of thousands of clones, 81% seen once; the top ten hold 7.5%. The sample taken for sequencing was peripheral blood. Receptors originate from an elderly woman with COVID-19, enrolled during active disease. Both conserved end residues are part of each CDR3.

TRBV7-3	TRBJ1-1	CASSSQVDTEAFF
TRBV5-4	TRBJ1-2	CASSFVAFYGYTF
TRBV7-2	TRBJ2-2	CASSSRVAGGANTGELFF
TRBV11-2	TRBJ2-7	CASSPGSLLAGGSYEQYF
TRBV3-1/TRBV3-2	TRBJ2-7	CASSQVNWGGYEQYF
TRBV6-6	TRBJ1-4	CASSYSSRTNEKLFF
TRBV5-6	TRBJ1-1	CASSFFWRGSTEAFF
TRBV10-1	TRBJ1-1	CASSEVSGRAFF
TRBV24-1	TRBJ2-3	CATSDKGGGYGTDTQYF
TRBV28	TRBJ1-2	CASSFGRVSGGGYTF
TRBV3-1/TRBV3-2	TRBJ2-7	CASGPTGVESRPYEQYF
TRBV10-3	TRBJ1-2	CAISDSTGYTF
TRBV10-3	TRBJ2-5	CAISEGGRVAQETQYF
TRBV28	TRBJ1-4	CASQGLGTGAGEKLFF
TRBV12-3/TRBV12-4	TRBJ1-1	CASSLGQNTEAFF
TRBV5-8	TRBJ2-7	CASSLRGTEAYEQYF
TRBV3-1/TRBV3-2	TRBJ1-1	CASSPRINKNTEAFF
TRBV19	TRBJ2-2	CASSSGSGRAGTGELFF
TRBV30	TRBJ1-2	CAWTSGEWFYGYTF
TRBV6-5	TRBJ1-5	CASENQDSNNQPQHF
TRBV28	TRBJ2-7	CASSSGGISYEQYF
TRBV19	TRBJ1-1	CASCHRATEAFF
TRBV7-2	TRBJ2-1	CASSFGADPEQFF
TRBV5-4	TRBJ2-6	CASSSRFQTGLRANVLTF
TRBV6-6	TRBJ2-5	CASSSIRTSGVETQYF
TRBV29-1	TRBJ2-2	CSVEDDRGRSSGELFF
TRBV29-1	TRBJ2-7	CSVEGLAGGRYEQYF
TRBV6-5	TRBJ2-7	CASSLSGRSYEQYF
TRBV5-1	TRBJ1-1	CASSLVGQGATEAFF
TRBV3-1/TRBV3-2	TRBJ2-1	CASRRPGSSYNEQFF
TRBV29-1	TRBJ1-2	CTVGDYGYTF
TRBV29-1	TRBJ2-1	CRAGLIHDEQFF
TRBV5-1	TRBJ2-5	CASSLDSAGETQYF
TRBV4-1	TRBJ1-6	CASSQYAARGDSPLHF
TRBV18	TRBJ2-3	CASSPGLTDTQYF
TRBV5-5	TRBJ2-6	CASSLATGGANVLTF
TRBV7-2	TRBJ2-2	CASIAGQHTGELFF
TRBV28	TRBJ1-2	CASSSGDDYGYTF
TRBV28	TRBJ2-7	CASTPAGLLSHEQYF
TRBV28	TRBJ1-1	CASSPQGRTEAFF
TRBV14	TRBJ2-2	CASSQEWSAGTGELFF
TRBV3-1/TRBV3-2	TRBJ2-7	CASSQDLYPITFTYEQYF
TRBV24-1	TRBJ2-1	CATSDRGGVDEQFF
TRBV7-9	TRBJ1-6	CASSSYPLHF
TRBV7-9	TRBJ2-7	CASSVYRGQASYYEQYF
TRBV27	TRBJ2-5	CASSFSTSGSQYF
TRBV19	TRBJ2-7	CASSARGLAGVEQYF
TRBV7-2	TRBJ1-5	CASSPEGGNNQPQHF
TRBV15	TRBJ2-5	CATSSGRARGQETQYF
TRBV4-1	TRBJ2-1	CASSQDRASSLYNEQFF
TRBV5-1	TRBJ1-4	CASSSTGTGPEKLFF
TRBV19	TRBJ1-2	CASSMNTGDYGYTF
TRBV7-9	TRBJ1-1	CASSFQGVGTEAFF